Listed here are 11 T cell receptor beta chains from one sample, sequenced in a study of blood T cell repertoires in COVID-19. Data came from immunoSEQ multiplex PCR; TCRdb stores just in-frame clones and leaves some out. The sample includes approximately 260,000 clones, approximately 86% of them seen just once. Source material: PBMCs or T cells enriched from blood (not recorded which). Every receptor here comes from a woman in her 40s with acute COVID-19.

The chain recombines TRBV6-5 with TRBJ1-4, with 9 bases that match TRBD1. The CDR3 contains 15 residues. Germline V CDR1 and CDR2: MNHEY, SVGAGI. J gave up 8 bases and V 6 bases, and 10 bases lay outside the gene matches. The CDR3 coding sequence is TGTGCCAGCAGACGACAGGGGGACAGCGGGGAAAAACTGTTTTTT. Translating gives CASRRQGDSGEKLFF.

The chain uses TRBV6-1 and TRBJ2-1; 10 bases fit TRBD1. Trimming at V came to 1 base and at J to 9 bases, leaving 6 bases not matched to a gene. There are 15 residues in the CDR3. Germline V gene data show CDR1 as MNHNS and CDR2 as SASEGT. CDR3 in amino acids: CASSEGGTGDLEQFF. The CDR3, as DNA: TGTGCCAGCAGTGAAGGGGGGACAGGGGACCTTGAGCAGTTCTTC.

In the case of this clone: An end of the junction does not agree with germline; a read error may underlie this. The chain combines TRBV5-6 with TRBJ2-4; no definite D call. The CDR3 consists of 12 residues. The germline V gene encodes CDR1 SGHDT and CDR2 YYEEEE. The CDR3 reads CASSLARNIQYF. In nucleotides, the CDR3 is TGTGCCAGCAGCTTGGCCAGAAACATTCAGTACTTC. The variable domain in full, completed from reference TRBV5-6 and TRBJ2-4, reads DAGVTQSPTHLIKTRGQQVTLRCSPKSGHDTVSWYQQALGQGPQFIFQYYEEEERQRGNFPDRFSGHQFPNYSSELNVNALLLGDSALYLCASSLARNIQYFGAGTRLSVL.

The sample holds a few counts of this clone. This chain connects TRBV5-1 to TRBJ1-1, with 9 bases identical to TRBD1. The CDR3 extends over 15 amino acids. Trimming took 5 bases from V and 1 from J; bases not matched to a gene: 6. From germline, CDR1 is SGHRS and CDR2 YFSETQ. The CDR3 nucleotides are TGCGCCAGCAGTCGAGGACAGGGGAGGAACACTGAAGCTTTCTTT. This encodes CASSRGQGRNTEAFF.

Details on this clone: Other DNA sequences in this sample translate to the same CDR3. The chain is built from TRBV19 and TRBJ1-5; 7 bases are a match to TRBD1. V trimming: 7 bases; J trimming: 0 bases; junction bases outside the gene matches: 3. This CDR3 region has 14 residues. Germline V lookup: CDR1 LNHDA, CDR2 SQIVND (reference sequence). The CDR3 DNA follows: TGTGCCAGTACCCCAGGGGGTAGCAATCAGCCCCAGCATTTT. This translates into CASTPGGSNQPQHF.

On this clone: Other DNA sequences in the same sample also yield this CDR3. V is TRBV11-3 and J is TRBJ2-7; no reliable D call. Deletions cut 1 base from V and 1 base from J, with 11 bases between. The CDR3 has 15 residues. Germline CDR1 is SGHNT and CDR2 is YENEEA. The CDR3 coding sequence is TGTGCCAGCAGCTTAGGCGGTCCAGCATCCTACGAGCAGTACTTC. This gives the protein CASSLGGPASYEQYF.

The rearrangement joins TRBV7-3 to TRBJ2-1; D might be TRBD1 (5 bases). The CDR3 extends over 15 amino acids. CDR1 and CDR2 (germline): SGHTA, FQGTGA. Trimming shortened V by 5 bases and J by 4 bases, and 15 bases separated the two germline ends. CDR3: CASSRGALGYNEQFF. The CDR3 bases are TGTGCCAGCAGCCGTGGGGCGCTCGGATACAATGAGCAGTTCTTC.

This clone was detected only once. V gene TRBV7-3 combines with J gene TRBJ2-7, with 12 nucleotides matching TRBD2. This CDR3 has 13 amino acids. CDR1 and CDR2 (germline): SGHTA, FQGTGA. The ends lost 4 bases at V and 7 bases at J; junction bases unmatched: 2. CDR3 nucleotide sequence: TGTGCCAGCAGCTCAGGACTAGCGGGGGAGCAGTACTTC. Its translation: CASSSGLAGEQYF. Full variable domain (rest looked up from reference TRBV7-3 and TRBJ2-7): GAGVSQTPSNKVTEKGKYVELRCDPISGHTALYWYRQSLGQGPEFLIYFQGTGAADDSGLPNDRFFAVRPEGSVSTLKIQRTERGDSAVYLCASSSGLAGEQYFGPGTRLTVT.

V is TRBV7-3 and J is TRBJ1-1; D gene unclear. This CDR3 is 13 amino acids long. The germline CDR1 and CDR2 sequences are SGHTA and FQGTGA. V lost 5 bases and J lost 7, with 14 bases in between. The CDR3 region is CASSIDGEHEAFF. In nucleotides, the CDR3 is TGTGCCAGCAGCATAGACGGAGAGCATGAAGCTTTCTTT.

This clone was seen only once. The J gene is TRBJ2-2, the V gene TRBV5-1, with 13 bases that match TRBD2. Trimming removed 2 bases from V and 6 bases from J; junction bases left unmatched: 7. Germline V gene lookup returns CDR1 SGHRS and CDR2 YFSETQ. The CDR3 runs 17 residues. For the CDR3, the DNA is TGCGCCAGCAGCTTATCACTAGCGGGAGGGCCCGCCGGGGAGCTGTTTTTT. Translation gives CASSLSLAGGPAGELFF.

The chain joins TRBV10-3 to TRBJ1-1; no clear D. Germline values: CDR1 ENHRY, CDR2 SYGVKD. Deletions cut 11 bases from V and 1 base from J, with 11 bases between. This CDR3 has 12 amino acids. The CDR3 spells CASSHANTEAFF. The CDR3 DNA sequence: TGTGCCTCTTCACATGCGAACACTGAAGCTTTCTTT.